Reported below is one T cell receptor beta chain. Its antigen remains unknown. The ends lost 3 bases at V and 2 bases at J; junction bases unmatched: 12. Germline CDR1 is SEHNR and CDR2 is FQNEAQ (reference sequence). This CDR3 contains 17 residues. TCRdb reanalysed the multiplex PCR reads using MiXCR and keeps one entry per CDR3 protein. The sample consists of 25,000 to 40,000 distinct CDR3 sequences, about 63% of them appearing once. The data derive from a study of breast tumors, draining lymph nodes, adjacent tissues. Study-level points and caveats: Data fit most tumor T cells coming from lymph node, expanding in tumor.

The gene calls are TRBV7-9 and TRBJ2-5; 7 bases are a match to TRBD2. Sample: breast tumor tissue. This receptor was taken from a female donor with breast cancer. Some clones in this sample may be carry-over from other donors' samples. In DNA form, the CDR3 reads TGTGCCAGCAGCTTGGGTCCGGACGTCGGGGGGCAAGAGACCCAGTACTTC. As protein: CASSLGPDVGGQETQYF.